A selection of T cell receptor beta chains follows, all from one sample in a study of T cell repertoires in cytomegalovirus infection. From the reads, TCRdb called clonotypes with MiXCR, one entry per CDR3 protein. The sample includes 350,000 to 550,000 distinct CDR3 sequences, approximately 32% of them seen just once. Sequenced input: PBMCs. Source of these receptors: a human donor in good health (CMV status not recorded). Some clones in this sample may be carry-over from other donors' samples. The CDR3 runs from the conserved cysteine through the conserved F or W. The D gene is left open where the match is weak. Only part of the rows carry a size: once, few, many, or a class if the clone is expanded.

12	.	.	TRBJ1-1	TRBV2	CAGGGEGTEAFF	TGTGCCGGAGGGGGGGAAGGGACTGAAGCTTTCTTT
15	few	.	TRBJ2-5	TRBV20-1	CSARGRVLFGETQYF	TGCAGTGCTAGGGGTAGGGTTTTGTTTGGAGAGACCCAGTACTTC
14	few	.	TRBJ1-5	TRBV12-3/TRBV12-4	CASSPPGGNQPQHF	TGTGCCAGCAGCCCCCCAGGCGGTAATCAGCCCCAGCATTTT
17	.	.	TRBJ2-3	TRBV24-1	CATSDLKAAMAVDTQYF	TGTGCCACCAGTGATTTAAAAGCAGCAATGGCAGTAGATACGCAGTATTTT
15	many	.	TRBJ2-5	TRBV7-2	CASSSYRVGAETQYF	TGTGCCAGCAGCTCCTACAGGGTTGGGGCAGAGACCCAGTACTTC
14	.	TRBD1	TRBJ2-5	TRBV5-4	CASSRGQAQETQYF	TGTGCCAGCAGCCGGGGACAGGCTCAAGAGACCCAGTACTTC
13	many	.	TRBJ2-7	TRBV7-6	CASSFQGSYEQYF	TGTGCCAGCAGCTTTCAGGGGAGCTACGAGCAGTACTTC
11	few	.	TRBJ2-2	TRBV6-6	CASSSLRELFF	TGTGCCAGCAGTTCCTTGCGGGAGCTGTTTTTT
15	many	TRBD1	TRBJ2-3	TRBV11-2	CASSLGQGAKDTQYF	TGTGCCAGCAGCTTAGGACAGGGGGCTAAAGATACGCAGTATTTT
12	few	.	TRBJ2-7	TRBV6-2/TRBV6-3	CASSYPSYEQYF	TGTGCCAGCAGTTACCCCTCCTACGAGCAGTACTTC
14	many	.	TRBJ2-7	TRBV7-2	CASSLVGAGYEQYF	TGTGCCAGCAGCTTAGTGGGGGCTGGATACGAGCAGTACTTC
13	once	.	TRBJ1-2	TRBV15	CATSRELAQGYTF	TGTGCCACCAGCAGAGAATTAGCACAAGGCTACACCTTC
18	.	.	TRBJ1-5	TRBV6-2/TRBV6-3	CASSRNRGSSYSNQPQHF	TGTGCCAGCAGTCGAAACAGAGGGTCCAGTTATAGCAATCAGCCCCAGCATTTT
16	many	.	TRBJ1-4	TRBV7-2	CASSLMGGRTNEKLFF	TGTGCCAGCAGCTTAATGGGAGGCAGGACTAATGAAAAACTGTTTTTT
14	.	TRBD2	TRBJ2-1	TRBV29-1	CSVGTSLSYNEQFF	TGCAGCGTGGGGACTAGTCTATCCTACAATGAGCAGTTCTTC
13	many	.	TRBJ1-1	TRBV12-5	CASTPEGRTEAFF	TGTGCTAGTACGCCGGAAGGCCGAACTGAAGCTTTCTTT
15	many	.	TRBJ1-6	TRBV7-2	CASSLAAGVNSPLHF	TGTGCCAGCAGCTTAGCGGCAGGGGTTAATTCACCCCTCCACTTT
13	few	.	TRBJ1-5	TRBV6-5	CASSWDPNQPQHF	TGTGCCAGCAGTTGGGACCCGAATCAGCCCCAGCATTTT
14	.	.	TRBJ2-7	TRBV19	CAISIVGVSYEQYF	TGTGCCATTAGTATTGTTGGGGTTTCCTACGAGCAGTACTTC
15	few	.	TRBJ1-5	TRBV4-3	CASSQDPQGNQPQHF	TGCGCCAGCAGCCAAGACCCACAGGGCAATCAGCCCCAGCATTTT
14	.	TRBD2	TRBJ2-7	TRBV7-9	CASNGGNPPYEQYF	TGTGCCAGCAACGGGGGGAACCCTCCCTACGAGCAGTACTTC
15	few	TRBD1	TRBJ1-6	TRBV3-1	CASSQATGSPSPLHF	TGTGCCAGCAGCCAGGCGACAGGGTCCCCCTCACCCCTCCACTTT
16	many	TRBD1	TRBJ1-4	TRBV7-2	CASSLRQGWTNEKLFF	TGTGCCAGCAGCTTAAGACAGGGCTGGACTAATGAAAAACTGTTTTTT
16	many	.	TRBJ2-7	TRBV7-2	CASSLKPAHSSYEQYF	TGTGCCAGCAGCTTAAAGCCGGCTCATAGCTCCTACGAGCAGTACTTC
14	.	TRBD1	TRBJ2-1	TRBV29-1	CSVVLDRGVNEQFF	TGCAGCGTTGTTCTGGACAGGGGTGTAAATGAGCAGTTCTTC
16	few	TRBD2	TRBJ2-7	TRBV6-2/TRBV6-3	CASSPSLGLADYEQYF	TGTGCCAGCAGCCCCTCGCTAGGACTAGCGGACTACGAGCAGTACTTC
13	once	TRBD1	TRBJ1-2	TRBV6-6	CARSGQGSYGYNF	TGTGCCAGAAGTGGACAGGGAAGCTATGGCTACAACTTC
12	many	.	TRBJ1-2	TRBV7-2	CASSLKQGGYTF	TGTGCCAGCAGCTTAAAACAGGGTGGCTACACCTTC
16	.	.	TRBJ1-2	TRBV7-3	CASSLDSAEGQAGYPF	TGTGCCAGCAGCTTAGATTCCGCGGAGGGTCAGGCTGGCTACCCCTTC
13	.	.	TRBJ2-5	TRBV5-5	CASSLGLFETQYF	TGTGCCAGCAGCTTGGGGCTTTTCGAGACCCAGTACTTC
13	.	.	TRBJ2-5	TRBV10-2	CASSVVSGETQYF	TGCGCCAGCAGCGTTGTGAGTGGGGAGACCCAGTACTTC
17	few	.	TRBJ2-2	TRBV5-4	CASSLLVSSENTGELFF	TGTGCCAGCAGCTTGTTGGTAAGCTCTGAGAACACCGGGGAGCTGTTTTTT
15	.	.	TRBJ1-1	TRBV19	CAISIVAGKNTEAFF	TGTGCCATTAGTATTGTGGCAGGGAAGAACACTGAAGCTTTCTTT
18	.	TRBD2	TRBJ2-1	TRBV5-6	CASSSPGTSGDTGNEQFF	TGTGCCAGCAGCTCGCCTGGGACTAGCGGGGACACGGGGAATGAGCAGTTCTTC
13	few	.	TRBJ1-1	TRBV6-1	CASRRQGVSEAFF	TGTGCCAGCAGAAGGCAGGGTGTTTCTGAAGCTTTCTTT
16	.	.	TRBJ1-6	TRBV30	CAWSGLRLSKASPLHF	TGTGCCTGGAGTGGCCTCCGGCTCAGTAAAGCTTCACCCCTCCACTTT
11	.	.	TRBJ2-7	TRBV2	CASGVGPEQYF	TGTGCCAGCGGAGTAGGGCCCGAGCAGTACTTC
14	.	.	TRBJ1-5	TRBV4-1	CASSQSRFGQPQHF	TGCGCCAGCAGCCAATCAAGGTTTGGACAGCCCCAGCATTTT
18	many	.	TRBJ1-1	TRBV7-8	CASSLDRRVPRVNTEAFF	TGTGCCAGCAGCTTAGATCGCAGGGTCCCTCGCGTGAACACTGAAGCTTTCTTT
14	many	TRBD2	TRBJ2-3	TRBV7-2	CASTPGGGKATQYF	TGTGCCAGCACCCCGGGGGGGGGGAAGGCTACGCAGTATTTT
11	.	.	TRBJ1-5	TRBV28	CASKDDQPRHF	TGTGCCAGCAAGGACGATCAGCCCCGGCATTTT
17	.	.	TRBJ2-3	TRBV7-2	CASSFLAGGGRADTKSF	TGTGCCAGCAGCTTCCTGGCAGGGGGGGGTAGGGCAGATACGAAGTCTTTT
13	many	.	TRBJ2-5	TRBV7-2	CASSLVMGGTQYF	TGTGCCAGCAGCTTAGTAATGGGTGGGACCCAGTACTTC
16	.	TRBD2	TRBJ2-1	TRBV9	CASSVKLAGGRNEQFF	TGTGCCAGCAGCGTAAAACTAGCGGGGGGGCGGAATGAGCAGTTCTTC
15	many	TRBD1	TRBJ2-3	TRBV7-2	CASSLFDRGMDTQYF	TGTGCCAGCAGCTTATTCGACAGGGGCATGGATACGCAGTATTTT
14	.	.	TRBJ1-2	TRBV29-1	CSVEKSLYNYGYTF	TGCAGCGTTGAGAAGTCGCTTTATAACTATGGCTACACCTTC
16	many	.	TRBJ1-6	TRBV28	CASSLSAGVAGSPLHF	TGTGCCAGCAGTTTGTCCGCAGGGGTGGCGGGTTCACCCCTCCACTTT
14	few	.	TRBJ2-5	TRBV6-6	CASSKGTIQETQYF	TGTGCCAGCAGTAAGGGGACCATTCAAGAGACCCAGTACTTC
14	few	.	TRBJ2-7	TRBV18	CASSPPDSSYEQYF	TGTGCCAGCTCACCACCTGACAGCTCCTACGAGCAGTACTTC
13	few	.	TRBJ1-2	TRBV18	CASSEGLSYGYTF	TGTGCCAGCTCAGAAGGGTTGAGCTATGGCTACACCTTC